These 18 T cell receptor beta chains came from one sample sequenced in a study of blood T cell repertoires in COVID-19 (dated by TCRdb to the early 2020s). The library was built by means of the immunoSEQ multiplex PCR assay. As stored in TCRdb, this immuneACCESS dataset retains in-frame rearrangements with V and J assigned. A fraction of the clones does not appear; measured against another copy, unresolved V genes explain less than half of the discrepancy, and the remainder lacks a known reason. The sample table shows nearly 70,000 clones, and approximately 88% are seen once. Clones ranked in the top ten supply 5.5% to 7% of the sample. Sequencing was carried out using peripheral blood. These receptors came from a woman in her 70s with acute or convalescent COVID-19.

The table lists this clone with a count of one. The chain recombines TRBV6-5 with TRBJ1-1, with no clear D. The CDR3 spans 13 residues. V lost 5 bases and J 1 base, leaving 8 bases between the germline ends. CDR1 and CDR2 (germline): MNHEY, SVGAGI. CDR3 region: CASSLIRNTEAFF. CDR3 nucleotide sequence: TGTGCCAGCAGTCTCATTAGGAACACTGAAGCTTTCTTT.

The chain combines TRBV4-3 with TRBJ1-4, with no clear D. The CDR3 totals 14 residues. Germline V lookup: CDR1 LGHNA, CDR2 YSLEER. Between the trimmed V and J ends, which lost 3 bases and 0 bases, there was a span of 5 bases. The CDR3 sequence is CASSHSATNEKLFF. The CDR3 region has the DNA TGCGCCAGCAGCCATTCCGCAACTAATGAAAAACTGTTTTTT.

This chain joins TRBV15 and TRBJ1-4; a weak D match, TRBD1 (5 bases). V shed 1 base and J shed 8 bases, with 11 bases lying between them. CDR1 and CDR2 from the germline V gene are LNHNV and YYDKDF (reference sequence). CDR3 length equals 14 residues. CDR3 bases: TGTGCCACCAGCAGAGGGCAGGGAAGCGAAAAACTGTTTTTT. It specifies CATSRGQGSEKLFF.

J is TRBJ1-1 and V is TRBV6-2 or TRBV6-3; D unresolved. This CDR3 comprises 13 residues. Trimming cost V 4 bases and J 4 bases, with 10 bases left between them. From germline, CDR1 is MNHEY and CDR2 SVGEGT. CDR3 nucleotides: TGTGCCAGCAGTTTTGTCGGTTTCACTGAAGCTTTCTTT. Amino acids: CASSFVGFTEAFF.

This clone turned up a few times. This rearrangement joins TRBV10-3 to TRBJ2-1, with 8 bases matching TRBD2. The germline gives CDR1 ENHRY, CDR2 SYGVKD. With V trimmed by 5 bases and J by 8 bases, 11 bases remained unmatched. This CDR3 is built from 15 residues. The CDR3 nucleotides are TGTGCCATCAGTACGAGCGGGGGTTGGAGGGATGAGCAGTTCTTC. Translating gives CAISTSGGWRDEQFF.

This chain joins TRBV27 and TRBJ2-1; D is unresolved. Trimming pared 7 bases from V and 4 bases from J, leaving 14 bases between. The CDR3 is made up of 14 amino acids. Germline CDR1 reads MNHEY; CDR2 reads SMNVEV (reference sequence). In nucleotides, the CDR3 is TGTGCCAGCATGGTAAGATCAGGATACAATGAGCAGTTCTTC. It is translated as CASMVRSGYNEQFF.

The gene calls are TRBV19 and TRBJ2-7; 10 bases match TRBD2. The CDR3 loop spans 13 amino acids. Germline V gives CDR1 LNHDA, CDR2 SQIVND (reference sequence). V shed 5 bases, J shed 5 bases, and the junction held 3 bases outside the gene matches. The CDR3 reads CASSLTSGNEQYF. The CDR3 nucleotides read TGTGCCAGTAGTCTCACTAGCGGGAACGAGCAGTACTTC.

This clone has only a few counts. This sequence joins TRBV3-1 (or the pseudogene TRBV3-2) and TRBJ2-1, with 9 bases identical to TRBD2. V gave up 1 base and J gave up 7 bases; unmatched junction bases: 8. Germline V gives CDR1 LGHDT, CDR2 YNNKEL (reference sequence). The CDR3 spans 16 residues. CDR3 protein: CASSQVGLAGLNEQFF. CDR3 DNA: TGTGCCAGCAGCCAAGTCGGGCTAGCGGGACTTAATGAGCAGTTCTTC.

The chain is built from TRBV30 and TRBJ2-5; 9 bases are shared with TRBD1. The CDR3 has 14 residues. The V gene's germline CDR1 is GTSNPN and CDR2 SVGIG (reference sequence). Trimming removed 0 bases from V and 5 bases from J; junction bases left unmatched: 4. This CDR3 reads CAWSVLTGGETQYF. For the CDR3, the DNA is TGTGCCTGGAGTGTATTGACAGGGGGGGAGACCCAGTACTTC.

This sequence joins TRBV27 and TRBJ2-7; the match to TRBD2 covers 7 bases. The ends lost 4 bases at V and 2 bases at J; junction bases unmatched: 5. The CDR3 has 14 amino acids. The germline CDR1 and CDR2 sequences are MNHEY and SMNVEV (reference sequence). The CDR3 DNA reads as TGTGCCAGCAGTTCAGGACTAGTTGCCTACGAGCAGTACTTC. Protein product: CASSSGLVAYEQYF.

V is TRBV24-1 and J is TRBJ1-2, with 10 bases identical to TRBD1. The CDR3 covers 15 residues. Germline CDR1 is KGHDR and CDR2 is SFDVKD. V trimming: 5 bases; J trimming: 7 bases; junction bases outside the gene matches: 9. In DNA, the CDR3 is TGTGCCACCAGTGCAGCGGGACAGGGGAGGAGTGGCTACACCTTC. Translated: CATSAAGQGRSGYTF.

Turning to this clone: At one of its ends the junction is not consistent with the germline gene, which may arise from a read error. The chain recombines TRBV27 with TRBJ2-3; no definite D call. The CDR3 spans 12 residues. Germline V CDR1 and CDR2: MNHEY, SMNVEV (reference sequence). The CDR3 DNA reads TGTGCCGGCAGTCACTTAACAGATACGCAGTATTTT. Translated, it gives CAGSHLTDTQYF.

The chain carries TRBV30 and TRBJ2-1; TRBD2 agrees at 13 bases. CDR1 and CDR2 from the germline V gene are GTSNPN and SVGIG (reference sequence). The trim removed 3 bases at V and 4 bases at J, leaving 9 bases unmatched. The CDR3 is made up of 17 amino acids. For the CDR3, the DNA is TGTGCCTGGAGCCGGACTAGCGGGAGCCCTATTTACAATGAGCAGTTCTTC. It codes for CAWSRTSGSPIYNEQFF.

J is TRBJ1-1 and V is TRBV6-2 or TRBV6-3; D is unclear. V lost 2 bases to trimming and J lost 5 bases, with 18 bases between them. The CDR3 has 16 residues. Germline-derived CDR1 and CDR2 are MNHEY and SVGEGT. The CDR3 sequence is CASSYGLGKGGTEAFF. The CDR3 DNA follows: TGTGCCAGCAGTTACGGACTCGGCAAGGGTGGAACTGAAGCTTTCTTT.

This rearrangement joins TRBV5-6 to TRBJ2-3; a weak D match, TRBD1 (6 bases). This CDR3 comprises 17 residues. CDR1 and CDR2 from the germline V gene are SGHDT and YYEEEE. Trimming removed 2 bases from V and 0 bases from J, with 16 bases in between. The CDR3 region is CASSLDTGSKSTDTQYF. CDR3 DNA: TGTGCCAGCAGCTTAGACACAGGGAGTAAGAGCACAGATACGCAGTATTTT.

The chain carries TRBV30 and TRBJ1-5, with D uncertain. Trimming removed 7 bases from V and 4 bases from J, with 11 bases in between. The CDR3 is 12 amino acids. Per the germline V gene, CDR1 is GTSNPN and CDR2 is SVGIG (reference sequence). DNA for the CDR3: TGTGCCTCGGGTGTAGCAAATCAGCCCCAGCATTTT. As protein: CASGVANQPQHF.

V is TRBV7-2 and J is TRBJ2-7; 7 bases line up with TRBD2. Germline V gene sequence: CDR1 SGHTA, CDR2 FQGNSA. The CDR3 extends over 15 amino acids. J gave up 1 base and V 1 base, and 4 bases lay outside the gene matches. The CDR3 DNA sequence: TGTGCCAGCAGCTTAGATCCTAGCGGTTCCTACGAGCAGTACTTC. Its protein is CASSLDPSGSYEQYF.

The chain combines TRBV27 with TRBJ1-5; TRBD1 aligns across 7 bases. Trimming at V came to 6 bases and at J to 0 bases, leaving 14 bases not matched to a gene. Germline V CDR1 and CDR2: MNHEY, SMNVEV (reference sequence). The CDR3 has 18 amino acids. The CDR3 DNA is TGTGCCAGCAGACCCTGGGACAGAGGGCTATCTAGCAATCAGCCCCAGCATTTT. As protein: CASRPWDRGLSSNQPQHF.